These 2 T cell receptor beta chains were all obtained from the same sample, sequenced in a study of T cell responses to AZD1222 COVID-19 vaccine. This table comes from immunoSEQ multiplex PCR, and its TCRdb copy is limited to in-frame clones, with some not included. The sample lists under 150,000 clones; approximately 91% were seen once. Sequenced material: peripheral blood, taken 28 days after the second AZD1222 dose. The receptors stem from an adult who received the AZD1222 COVID-19 vaccine.

The chain recombines TRBV5-1 with TRBJ2-1; 8 positions agree with TRBD2. CDR1 and CDR2 (germline): SGHRS, YFSETQ. The CDR3 is 14 residues long. V lost 5 bases and J lost 4; bases outside the gene matches: 5. The CDR3 loop is CASSRASGYNEQFF. The CDR3 DNA reads as TGCGCCAGCAGTCGGGCTAGCGGGTACAATGAGCAGTTCTTC.

V and J are TRBV19 and TRBJ1-1; 9 bases match TRBD1. Trimming at V came to 7 bases and at J to 5 bases, leaving 8 bases not matched to a gene. The CDR3 extends over 14 amino acids. Germline lookup yields CDR1 LNHDA and CDR2 SQIVND (reference sequence). The CDR3 DNA follows: TGTGCCAGTAAGGGACAGGGAGGACGGACTGAAGCTTTCTTT. It yields the protein CASKGQGGRTEAFF.